Below are 9 T cell receptor beta chains sequenced from a single sample in a study of regulatory and conventional T cells in RAG deficiency. Sequenced by immunoSEQ multiplex PCR; TCRdb stores in-frame clones only, minus some. The profile covers 22,000 or so clones, with 90% to 95% appearing a single time and roughly 0.77% taken by the ten largest. Conventional CD4+ T cells were sorted from blood as CD25-low CD127-high cells. Another study also made use of these data, one on regulatory T cells. That report notes: Primers: 52 TRBV forward and 13 TRBJ reverse.

The sequencing sample was made of CD4+ T cells sorted from blood. These receptors all come from a human donor in good health.

The chain combines TRBV28 with TRBJ1-5; D may be TRBD1 (6 bases). This CDR3 is 12 amino acids long. The germline V and J ends were trimmed by 6 bases and 9 bases, with 12 bases remaining between them. The V gene's germline CDR1 is MDHEN and CDR2 SYDVKM. CDR3 nucleotide sequence: TGTGCCAGCAGCTTACAGGGTTTGCCCCAGCATTTT. This translates into CASSLQGLPQHF.

This sequence joins TRBV4-2 and TRBJ2-7; 8 bases are shared with TRBD2. J gave up 0 bases and V 2 bases, and 6 bases lay outside the gene matches. The CDR3 sequence is 16 residues long. The germline V gene encodes CDR1 LGHNA and CDR2 YNFKEQ. CDR3 residues: CASSQSSGKSSYEQYF. Here the CDR3 DNA reads TGTGCCAGCAGCCAAAGTAGCGGGAAAAGCTCCTACGAGCAGTACTTC.

This chain uses TRBV5-1 with TRBJ2-1, with 7 bases that match TRBD2. Trimming removed 4 bases from V and 0 bases from J; junction bases left unmatched: 1. CDR3 size: 14 residues. Germline values: CDR1 SGHRS, CDR2 YFSETQ. The CDR3 DNA is TGCGCCAGCAGCGGGGAGGGCTCCTACAATGAGCAGTTCTTC. Protein sequence: CASSGEGSYNEQFF.

The CDR3 bases are TGTGCCAGCAGAGGACAGGGGATAGGTCAGCCCCAGCATTTT. This gives the protein CASRGQGIGQPQHF. The rearrangement uses TRBV6-1 and TRBJ1-5; 9 bases fit TRBD1. The CDR3 length is 14 residues. V dropped 6 bases and J dropped 6; count of bases not matched to a gene: 6. Germline V gene data show CDR1 as MNHNS and CDR2 as SASEGT.

Note on this clone: A junction end diverges from the germline sequence, so it may reflect a read error. Other DNA sequences in this specimen translate into the identical CDR3. The V and J genes are TRBV19 and TRBJ2-1; 8 bases align to TRBD1. CDR3 length: 13 amino acids. Looked up from germline, CDR1 is LNHDA and CDR2 is SQIVND (reference sequence). DNA for the CDR3: TGTGCCAGCAGTATAAAGACAGGGGTGAAGCAGTTCTTC. Translation gives CASSIKTGVKQFF.

This clone was detected once. The chain joins TRBV4-1 to TRBJ2-2, with TRBD2 matching 15 bases. J lost 1 base, V lost 7 bases, and 10 bases had no gene match. Germline V gene sequence: CDR1 MGHRA, CDR2 YSYEKL. CDR3 length: 19 amino acids. The CDR3, as DNA: TGCGCCAGCAAATCAGGGGGACTAGCGGGGGGACTGAACACCGGGGAGCTGTTTTTT. Amino acid sequence: CASKSGGLAGGLNTGELFF.

The count of this clone is one. J is TRBJ2-2 and V is TRBV19; D gene uncertain. Trimming left V 6 bases short and J 1 base short, with 9 bases between. CDR3 size: 14 residues. From germline, CDR1 is LNHDA and CDR2 SQIVND (reference sequence). CDR3 DNA: TGTGCCAGTAGGCCACAGAAGAACACCGGGGAGCTGTTTTTT. Its protein is CASRPQKNTGELFF.

This clone was detected a few times. This chain joins TRBV5-4 and TRBJ1-1; D is unresolved. Per germline, CDR1 SGHNT and CDR2 YYREEE (reference sequence). V lost 0 bases to trimming and J lost 0 bases, with 12 bases between them. The CDR3 spans 16 residues. This CDR3 reads CASSLALSVVNTEAFF. In nucleotides, the CDR3 is TGTGCCAGCAGCTTGGCCTTATCAGTAGTGAACACTGAAGCTTTCTTT.

This chain uses TRBV5-4 with TRBJ2-5, with D unresolved. This CDR3 comprises 15 residues. Looked up from germline, CDR1 is SGHNT and CDR2 is YYREEE (reference sequence). The V gene lost 0 bases and the J gene lost 2 bases, with 11 bases spanning the gap. The CDR3 DNA reads TGTGCCAGCAGCTTGGTGGGCGTGAGGCAAGAGACCCAGTACTTC. It codes for CASSLVGVRQETQYF.